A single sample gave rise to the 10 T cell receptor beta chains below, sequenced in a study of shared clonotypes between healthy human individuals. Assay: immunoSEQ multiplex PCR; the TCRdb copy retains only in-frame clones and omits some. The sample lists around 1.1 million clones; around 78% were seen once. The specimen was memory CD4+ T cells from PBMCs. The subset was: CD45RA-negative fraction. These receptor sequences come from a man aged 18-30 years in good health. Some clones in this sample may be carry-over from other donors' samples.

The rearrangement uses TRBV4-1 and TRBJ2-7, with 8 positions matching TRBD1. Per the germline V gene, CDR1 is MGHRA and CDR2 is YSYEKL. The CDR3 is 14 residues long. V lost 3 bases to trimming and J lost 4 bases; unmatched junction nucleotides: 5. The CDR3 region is CASSHGQGPYEQYF. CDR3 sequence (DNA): TGCGCCAGCAGCCATGGACAGGGCCCTTACGAGCAGTACTTC.

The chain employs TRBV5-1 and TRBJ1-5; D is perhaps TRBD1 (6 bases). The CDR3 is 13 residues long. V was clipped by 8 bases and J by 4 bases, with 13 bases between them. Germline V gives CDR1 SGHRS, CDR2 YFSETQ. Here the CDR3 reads CARATGSNQPQHF. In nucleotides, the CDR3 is TGCGCCAGGGCAACAGGGTCTAATCAGCCCCAGCATTTT.

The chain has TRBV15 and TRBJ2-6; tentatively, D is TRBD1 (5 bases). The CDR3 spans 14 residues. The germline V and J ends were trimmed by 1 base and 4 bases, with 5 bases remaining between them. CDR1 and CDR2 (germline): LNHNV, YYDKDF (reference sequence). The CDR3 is CATSRAGGANVLTF. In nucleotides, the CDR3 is TGTGCCACCAGCAGAGCAGGGGGGGCCAACGTCCTGACTTTC.

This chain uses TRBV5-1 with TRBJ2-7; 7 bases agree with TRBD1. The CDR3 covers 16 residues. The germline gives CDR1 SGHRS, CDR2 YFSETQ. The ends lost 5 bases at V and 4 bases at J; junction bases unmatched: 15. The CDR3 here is CASSPASGQEKYEQYF. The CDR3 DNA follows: TGCGCCAGCAGTCCTGCTTCAGGACAGGAAAAATACGAGCAGTACTTC.

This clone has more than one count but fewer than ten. The CDR3 nucleotides are TGTGCCAGCAGGAGGGACAGCCAAGAGACCCAGTACTTC. This sequence encodes CASRRDSQETQYF. The chain couples TRBV6-5 to TRBJ2-5, with 7 bases matching TRBD1. V trimming: 6 bases; J trimming: 1 base; junction bases outside the gene matches: 2. The CDR3 consists of 13 residues. Germline CDR1 reads MNHEY; CDR2 reads SVGAGI.

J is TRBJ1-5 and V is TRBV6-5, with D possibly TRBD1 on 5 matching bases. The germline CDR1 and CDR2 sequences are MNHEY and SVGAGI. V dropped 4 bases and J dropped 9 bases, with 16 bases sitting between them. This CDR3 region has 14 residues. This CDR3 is CASSSYRIGGPQHF. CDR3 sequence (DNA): TGTGCCAGCAGTTCCTACAGGATTGGGGGGCCCCAGCATTTT.

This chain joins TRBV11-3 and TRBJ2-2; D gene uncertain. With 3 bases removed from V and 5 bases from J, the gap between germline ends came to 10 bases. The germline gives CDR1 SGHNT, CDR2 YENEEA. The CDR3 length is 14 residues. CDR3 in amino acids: CASSFALWTGELFF. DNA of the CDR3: TGTGCCAGCAGCTTCGCGCTTTGGACCGGGGAGCTGTTTTTT.

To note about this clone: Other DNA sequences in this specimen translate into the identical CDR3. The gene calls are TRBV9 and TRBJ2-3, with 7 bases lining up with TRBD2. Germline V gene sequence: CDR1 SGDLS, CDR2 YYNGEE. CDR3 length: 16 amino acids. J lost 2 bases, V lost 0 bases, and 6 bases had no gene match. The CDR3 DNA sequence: TGTGCCAGCAGCGTAGGGCTAGCGGTAAACACAGATACGCAGTATTTT. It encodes CASSVGLAVNTDTQYF.

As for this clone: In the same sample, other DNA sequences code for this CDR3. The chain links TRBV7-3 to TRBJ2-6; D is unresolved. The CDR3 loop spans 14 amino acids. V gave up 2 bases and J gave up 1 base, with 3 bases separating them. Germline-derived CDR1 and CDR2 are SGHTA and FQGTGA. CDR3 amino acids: CASSLGSGANVLTF. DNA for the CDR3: TGTGCCAGCAGCTTAGGGTCTGGGGCCAACGTCCTGACTTTC.

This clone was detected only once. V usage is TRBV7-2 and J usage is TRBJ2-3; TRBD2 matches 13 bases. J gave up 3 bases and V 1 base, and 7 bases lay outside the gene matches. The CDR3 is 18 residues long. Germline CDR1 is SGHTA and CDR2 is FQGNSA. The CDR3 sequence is CASSLVGLAGAGTDTQYF. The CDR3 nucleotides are TGTGCCAGCAGCTTAGTTGGACTAGCGGGAGCGGGGACAGATACGCAGTATTTT.